This T cell receptor (beta chain) is from a study of tumor-infiltrating lymphocytes in primary liver carcinoma. Blood RNA came from unsorted whole blood; germline DNA was also extracted. A constant-region primer primed TCR beta cDNA synthesis from 450 to 550 ng of total RNA. Amplification in three nested multiplex PCR rounds with slightly modified ARM-PCR gave rise to TCR beta libraries. TRBV1-TRBV30 forward primers paired with a C-beta reverse primer were used in the first two PCR rounds, which ran approximately 10 cycles each. TCRdb redid the calling of the multiplex PCR reads with MiXCR, one entry per CDR3 protein. The table has approximately 320,000 distinct CDR3 sequences, almost 60% seen once; the top ten hold more than 15%. Per germline, CDR1 MNHNS and CDR2 SASEGT. This CDR3 spans 13 amino acids. Trimming cost V 6 bases and J 5 bases; bases outside gene matches: 6.

The specimen was peripheral blood. The origin of this receptor is a woman in her 30s with primary liver carcinoma and hepatitis B virus infection. V and J are TRBV6-1 and TRBJ1-1, with 7 bases lining up with TRBD1. CDR3 protein: CASSNDRVTEAFF. Here the CDR3 DNA reads TGTGCCAGCAGCAATGACAGGGTGACTGAAGCTTTCTTT.